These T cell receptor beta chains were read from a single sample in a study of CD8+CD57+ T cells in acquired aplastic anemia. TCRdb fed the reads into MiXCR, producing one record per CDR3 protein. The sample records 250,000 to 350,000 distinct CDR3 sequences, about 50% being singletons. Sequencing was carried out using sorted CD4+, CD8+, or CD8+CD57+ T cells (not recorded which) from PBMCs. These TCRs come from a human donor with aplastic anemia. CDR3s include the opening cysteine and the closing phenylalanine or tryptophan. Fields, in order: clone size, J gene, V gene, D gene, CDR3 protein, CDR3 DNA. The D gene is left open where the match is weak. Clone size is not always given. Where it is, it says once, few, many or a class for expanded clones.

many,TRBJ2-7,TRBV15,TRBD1,CATSRDGTGGVGQMYF,TGTGCCACCAGCAGAGATGGGACAGGTGGTGTCGGTCAGATGTACTTC
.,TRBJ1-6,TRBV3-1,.,CASSELAGGPLHF,TGTGCCAGCAGCGAATTAGCGGGGGGGCCCCTCCACTTT
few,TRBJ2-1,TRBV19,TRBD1,CASSQDRGTEQFF,TGTGCCAGTAGTCAGGACAGGGGGACAGAGCAGTTCTTC
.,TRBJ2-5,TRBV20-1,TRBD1,CSAGTGGVEIQYF,TGCAGTGCCGGGACAGGGGGCGTTGAGATCCAGTACTTC
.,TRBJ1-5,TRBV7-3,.,CASSLTRRGDQPQHF,TGTGCCAGCAGCTTAACCCGACGGGGGGATCAGCCCCAGCATTTT
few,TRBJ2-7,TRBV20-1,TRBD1,CSASRTGIAYEQYF,TGCAGTGCTAGTAGGACAGGGATTGCCTACGAGCAGTACTTC
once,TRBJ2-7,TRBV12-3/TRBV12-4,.,CASSFHPGYEQYF,TGTGCCAGTAGTTTCCATCCCGGCTACGAGCAGTACTTC
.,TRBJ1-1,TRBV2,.,CASYIGPRPTEAFF,TGTGCCAGCTATATAGGCCCTCGACCCACTGAAGCTTTCTTT
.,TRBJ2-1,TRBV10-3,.,CAISESIPSEQFF,TGTGCCATCAGTGAGTCGATACCGAGTGAGCAGTTCTTC
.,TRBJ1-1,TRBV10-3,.,CAINSGMNTEAFF,TGTGCCATCAATTCAGGGATGAACACTGAAGCTTTCTTT